These T cell receptor beta chains were read from a single sample in a study of OX40 agonist ivuxolimab in advanced cancers. Sequencing used immunoSEQ multiplex PCR; TCRdb keeps in-frame clones, though not all of them. Altogether roughly 80,000 clones are present, 65% to 90% being singletons, with the ten largest covering 1.5% to 2%. Sequencing used CD4+ or CD8+ T cells sorted from blood, obtained in a trial of the OX40 agonist ivuxolimab. The receptors come from an adult with an advanced solid tumor such as melanoma, head and neck, liver or kidney cancer. CDR3s include the opening cysteine and the closing phenylalanine or tryptophan. The D gene is left open where the match is weak. The size of a clone is reported for some rows only, either as once, few or many, or as a class for expanded clones.

abundance	d_gene	j_gene	v_gene	CDR3nt	CDR3aa
.	TRBD1	TRBJ2-5	TRBV4-1	TGCGCCAGCAGCCCTCGACAGGGCCCAGAGACCCAGTACTTC	CASSPRQGPETQYF
.	TRBD1	TRBJ2-2	TRBV19	TGTGCCAGTAGTTTACAGGGGGGGAACACCGGGGAGCTGTTTTTT	CASSLQGGNTGELFF
.	TRBD2	TRBJ2-3	TRBV7-3	TGTGCCAGCAGCGCCCAGACTAGCGGGGCAGATACGCAGTATTTT	CASSAQTSGADTQYF
once	.	TRBJ2-2	TRBV4-3	TGCGCCAGCAGGGGGAGCCCTATCCAATCCACCGGGGAGCTGTTTTTT	CASRGSPIQSTGELFF
.	.	TRBJ2-3	TRBV7-2	TGTGCCAGCAGCTTACAGGACACAGATACGCAGTATTTT	CASSLQDTDTQYF
few	.	TRBJ2-5	TRBV18	TGTGCCAGCGGGTCACAAGAGACCCAGTACTTC	CASGSQETQYF
.	.	TRBJ2-7	TRBV7-3	TGTGCCAGCAGCTTAGGGTCCGGGACGGCGATTACCTACGAGCAGTACTTC	CASSLGSGTAITYEQYF
.	TRBD1	TRBJ1-2	TRBV28	TGTGCCAGCAGCACGGGACAGAACTATGGCTACACCTTC	CASSTGQNYGYTF
once	.	TRBJ1-2	TRBV28	TGTGCCAGCAGTTTCGAGGGCAGGGGACATGGCTACACCTTC	CASSFEGRGHGYTF
.	TRBD2	TRBJ2-7	TRBV7-2	TGTGCCAGCAGCTTATCGTCTAGCGGGAGTTTAGGGTACGAGCAGTACTTC	CASSLSSSGSLGYEQYF
.	.	TRBJ2-1	TRBV21-1	TGTGCCAGCACCCTAGCGGGAGAAGGGAACAATGAGCAGTTCTTC	CASTLAGEGNNEQFF
.	.	TRBJ1-5	TRBV6-1	TGTGCCAGCACCCATAACAGGGATAGCAATCAGCCCCAGCATTTT	CASTHNRDSNQPQHF
.	.	TRBJ2-7	TRBV4-3	TGCGCCAGCAGCCAGAAAATACATCCAGGCGAGCAGTACTTC	CASSQKIHPGEQYF
.	TRBD2	TRBJ2-1	TRBV28	TGTGCCAGCAGGCAGCGGGATATCCTCAATGAGCAGTTCTTC	CASRQRDILNEQFF
.	TRBD1	TRBJ1-2	TRBV6-1	TGTGCCAGCAGTGAACGGGGACAGGCCCGGGGCTACACCTTC	CASSERGQARGYTF